Presented here are 18 T cell receptor beta chains from one specimen sequenced in a study of blood T cell repertoires in COVID-19. The table came from immunoSEQ multiplex PCR; TCRdb's copy has only in-frame clones and leaves some out. The sample contains around 60,000 clones, roughly four fifths of which appear only once. The sequencing input was peripheral blood. The source is a man in his fifties or sixties with COVID-19, enrolled during active disease.

This chain uses TRBV4-3 with TRBJ2-5; D is unresolved. The germline V gene has CDR1 LGHNA and CDR2 YSLEER. V was cut by 0 bases and J by 6 bases, with 5 bases left in between. The CDR3 covers 12 residues. DNA of the CDR3: TGCGCCAGCAGCCAAGACTTAAAGACCCAGTACTTC. This encodes CASSQDLKTQYF.

The chain is built from TRBV24-1 and TRBJ2-7; D possibly corresponds to TRBD2 (5 bases). Trimming stripped 7 bases from V and 4 bases from J, with 16 bases between. Germline CDR1 KGHDR, CDR2 SFDVKD. This CDR3 contains 14 residues. The chain's CDR3 is CATSHPGVPYEQYF. The CDR3 bases are TGTGCCACCAGCCACCCCGGGGTTCCTTACGAGCAGTACTTC.

The rearrangement joins TRBV6-6 to TRBJ1-5; 8 bases line up with TRBD1. In germline, CDR1 is MNHNY, CDR2 SVGAGI (reference sequence). This CDR3 has 12 amino acids. After removal of 9 bases from V and 6 bases from J, the junction contained 4 bases not matched to a gene. The CDR3 DNA sequence: TGTGCCAGTGCAGGGGGCGGTCAGCCCCAGCATTTT. The encoded protein is CASAGGGQPQHF.

The chain couples TRBV19 to TRBJ1-4; D gene unclear. Germline lookup yields CDR1 LNHDA and CDR2 SQIVND (reference sequence). V was trimmed by 5 bases and J by 3 bases, leaving 7 bases between them. The CDR3 runs 13 residues. This chain's CDR3 is CASSWRPNEKLFF. The CDR3 DNA is TGTGCCAGTAGTTGGCGGCCTAATGAAAAACTGTTTTTT.

This chain connects TRBV28 to TRBJ1-6; D not resolved. The V and J ends lost 4 bases and 0 bases respectively, with 13 bases between them. This CDR3 contains 17 residues. CDR1 MDHEN and CDR2 SYDVKM come from the germline V gene. The chain's CDR3 is CASSSHTADSYNSPLHF. For the CDR3, the DNA is TGTGCCAGCAGTTCCCACACGGCGGACTCCTATAATTCACCCCTCCACTTT. The whole variable domain, filled in from reference TRBV28 and TRBJ1-6, reads DVKVTQSSRYLVKRTGEKVFLECVQDMDHENMFWYRQDPGLGLRLIYFSYDVKMKEKGDIPEGYSVSREKKERFSLILESASTNQTSMYLCASSSHTADSYNSPLHFGNGTRLTVT.

The J gene is TRBJ1-2, the V gene TRBV24-1; 7 nucleotides agree with TRBD1. The J segment lost 6 bases and the V segment lost 3 bases, leaving 6 bases of the junction unmatched. The CDR3 covers 14 residues. In germline, CDR1 is KGHDR, CDR2 SFDVKD. The CDR3 DNA reads as TGTGCCACCAGTGATCTGGACAGGAAGGATGGCTACACCTTC. This translates into CATSDLDRKDGYTF.

The chain recombines TRBV9 with TRBJ2-3; 8 nucleotides match TRBD1. Losses at the gene ends were 0 bases for V and 3 bases for J; bases not matched to a gene: 3. CDR3 length: 15 residues. Germline assignment: CDR1 SGDLS and CDR2 YYNGEE. CDR3 nucleotide sequence: TGTGCCAGCAGCGTAGGACAGGGGTGGACAGATACGCAGTATTTT. This sequence encodes CASSVGQGWTDTQYF. Using reference TRBV9 and TRBJ2-3 for the parts outside the CDR3, the full variable domain is DSGVTQTPKHLITATGQRVTLRCSPRSGDLSVYWYQQSLDQGLQFLIQYYNGEERAKGNILERFSAQQFPDLHSELNLSSLELGDSALYFCASSVGQGWTDTQYFGPGTRLTVL.

V and J are TRBV11-3 and TRBJ2-2, with 7 bases identical to TRBD2. J lost 1 base, V lost 3 bases, and 8 bases had no gene match. This CDR3 comprises 17 residues. The germline CDR1 and CDR2 sequences are SGHNT and YENEEA. CDR3 sequence: CASSLMGGQGNTGELFF. Here the CDR3 DNA reads TGTGCCAGCAGCTTGATGGGAGGGCAGGGGAACACCGGGGAGCTGTTTTTT.

This sequence joins TRBV19 and TRBJ2-4; the match to TRBD2 covers 7 bases. Looked up from germline, CDR1 is LNHDA and CDR2 is SQIVND (reference sequence). The length of the CDR3 is 13 residues. Trimming took 4 bases from V and 3 from J; bases not matched to a gene: 0. CDR3 sequence: CASSTGGKNIQYF. As DNA, the CDR3 is TGTGCCAGTAGTACGGGGGGCAAAAACATTCAGTACTTC.

The V call is TRBV5-4, the J call TRBJ2-2; 14 bases are a match to TRBD2. This CDR3 region has 18 residues. Germline CDR1 SGHNT, CDR2 YYREEE (reference sequence). J gave up 5 bases and V 3 bases, and 9 bases lay outside the gene matches. DNA of the CDR3: TGTGCCAGCAGCTCACCGGGACTAGCGGGAGAGCGGACCGGGGAGCTGTTTTTT. Translated, it gives CASSSPGLAGERTGELFF.

This chain uses TRBV13 with TRBJ1-5; D is ambiguous. The V gene's germline CDR1 is PRHDT and CDR2 FYEKMQ (reference sequence). The CDR3 loop spans 14 amino acids. Trimming removed 7 bases from V and 6 bases from J, with 16 bases in between. The chain's CDR3 is CASTTSIRGQPQHF. CDR3 coding DNA: TGTGCCAGCACTACCTCAATTCGGGGTCAGCCCCAGCATTTT.

The chain links TRBV5-6 to TRBJ2-7; 8 positions agree with TRBD2. Germline values: CDR1 SGHDT, CDR2 YYEEEE. The V gene end was trimmed by 2 bases and the J gene end by 9 bases; junction bases not matched to a gene: 16. The CDR3 is 16 amino acids. CDR3: CASSFSRGEGRTRQYF. Here the CDR3 DNA reads TGTGCCAGCAGCTTCTCGCGGGGGGAGGGCCGGACCAGGCAGTACTTC.

This sequence joins TRBV30 and TRBJ2-2; the match to TRBD1 covers 7 bases. J lost 2 bases, V lost 4 bases, and 7 bases had no gene match. Germline assignment: CDR1 GTSNPN and CDR2 SVGIG (reference sequence). The CDR3 loop spans 15 amino acids. This chain's CDR3 is CAWNKGTANTGELFF. CDR3 in DNA: TGTGCCTGGAATAAAGGGACAGCTAACACCGGGGAGCTGTTTTTT.

The chain has TRBV19 and TRBJ2-3; D perhaps matches TRBD1 (5 bases). Trimming stripped 1 base from V and 4 bases from J, with 12 bases between. The CDR3 totals 15 residues. Germline values: CDR1 LNHDA, CDR2 SQIVND (reference sequence). The CDR3 protein is CASSIAGSWADTQYF. The CDR3 nucleotides are TGTGCCAGTAGTATAGCAGGGTCTTGGGCAGATACGCAGTATTTT.

In the case of this clone: Relative to the germline gene, one junction end is altered; a read error may explain this. The chain recombines TRBV7-7 with TRBJ2-7; 7 positions agree with TRBD2. CDR3 length: 18 amino acids. CDR1 and CDR2 (germline): SSHAT, FNYEAQ (reference sequence). The CDR3 region is CASSLLRGQREICYEQYF. CDR3 nucleotide sequence: TGTGCTAGCAGCTTATTGCGCGGGCAGCGGGAAATTTGCTACGAGCAGTACTTC.

The V and J genes are TRBV18 and TRBJ1-1, with 8 bases matching TRBD1. V lost 2 bases, J lost 10 bases, and 6 bases stayed unmatched. CDR3 size: 13 residues. Germline loops: CDR1 KGHSH, CDR2 LQKENI. Written as DNA, the CDR3 is TGTGCCAGCTCACCAGGACAGGGCCGAGTAGCTTTCTTT. Translation: CASSPGQGRVAFF.

The chain employs TRBV3-1 (or the pseudogene TRBV3-2) and TRBJ1-2, with TRBD1 identical over 7 bases. CDR1 is LGHDT and CDR2 is YNNKEL in the germline V gene (reference sequence). With V trimmed by 1 base and J by 4 bases, 6 bases remained unmatched. The CDR3 is 15 residues long. CDR3 loop: CASSQGTQGLYGYTF. The CDR3 nucleotides are TGTGCCAGCAGCCAAGGCACACAGGGGCTCTATGGCTACACCTTC.

The chain joins TRBV2 to TRBJ2-3; 7 nucleotides match TRBD2. CDR3 length: 18 residues. Germline V gene sequence: CDR1 SNHLY, CDR2 FYNNEI. The junction had 17 bases not matched to a gene; V was cut back by 7 bases and J by 1 base. The CDR3 nucleotides read TGTGCCAGCACCAGTGCGGCAGAGCTAGCGGCAGGCACAGATACGCAGTATTTT. It is translated as CASTSAAELAAGTDTQYF.